Included here is one T cell receptor beta chain sequence, with context. A v3.0 immunoSEQ assay was performed at survey level. Researchers set sequencing to target 40,000-50,000 T-cell genomes per sample. Assay used: immunoSEQ multiplex PCR; TCRdb lists only in-frame clones, some missing. The sample records around 16,000 clones, approximately 87% being singletons. CDR3 length: 14 residues. The V gene's germline CDR1 is SGHNT and CDR2 YENEEA. V dropped 5 bases and J dropped 6 bases, with 16 bases sitting between them. The data originate from a study of long-term antiretroviral therapy in people with HIV.

V usage is TRBV11-3 and J usage is TRBJ1-1; maybe TRBD1 (6 bases). The sequence derives from a man in his forties or fifties with HIV. This specimen consisted of unsorted PBMCs, obtained 0.7 years before starting antiretroviral therapy. The CDR3 DNA follows: TGTGCCAGCAGCAGGGGGGCAGGGATCGCTGAAGCTTTCTTT. Protein: CASSRGAGIAEAFF.